This TCR beta chain is drawn from a study of blood T cells in healthy people across ages. In the study overall: Template switching picked up about one barcoded beta molecule for each two T cells.

Primers used in a second PCR of about 7 to 11 cycles were a sample-barcoded 5' primer and a J-beta primer mix. TCRdb fed the 5' RACE reads into MiXCR, producing one record per CDR3 protein. The sample includes some 1,000,000 distinct CDR3 sequences, 20% to 25% seen only once; the top ten take around 0.7%. This clonotype turned up a few times. In germline, CDR1 is DFQATT, CDR2 SNEGSKA (reference sequence). The V gene end was trimmed by 4 bases and the J gene end by 7 bases; junction bases not matched to a gene: 17. There are 16 residues in the CDR3. These sequences were also reported in another study, on T cells of mothers and their children.

The clonotype was recovered from a girl aged 2 to 10 in good health. The sample was blood. The chain recombines TRBV20-1 with TRBJ2-5, with TRBD2 identical over 8 bases. The CDR3 protein is CSAMGPRGGRTRTQYF. The DNA for the CDR3 is TGCAGTGCTATGGGGCCCCGGGGGGGCCGGACCAGGACCCAGTACTTC.